This TCR beta chain was retrieved from a study of T cell responses to AZD1222 COVID-19 vaccine. Study as a whole: Timing groups of about 4 and about 12 weeks for second doses were pooled. Whole-study findings and limits: Only six or seven AZD1222 recipients were seropositive at baseline.

Sequenced by immunoSEQ multiplex PCR; TCRdb stores in-frame clones only, minus some. The sample includes 95,000 to 150,000 clones, about nine tenths seen only once; the top ten take more than 6%. A note on this clone: Antigen: not known.

Germline-derived CDR1 and CDR2 are MDHEN and SYDVKM. With V trimmed by 7 bases and J by 2 bases, 7 bases remained unmatched. The CDR3 length is 15 residues. The chain joins TRBV28 to TRBJ1-5; 8 bases map to TRBD1. This specimen was peripheral blood, taken on day 0 of AZD1222 vaccination. This sequence was found in an adult in good health. In nucleotides, the CDR3 is TGTGCCAGCAACTCCCTGACAGGGGGCAATCAGCCCCAGCATTTT. Translating it yields CASNSLTGGNQPQHF.